This passage covers 17 T cell receptor beta chains from one sample sequenced in a study of Ad26.COV2.S vaccination and SARS-CoV-2 variants (dated by TCRdb to the early 2020s). The treatment or condition label, as the study defines it: some 20 received Ad26.COV2.S at low or high dose, single or two shots; several received placebo; per-sample allocation not given. Repertoires of vaccine and placebo recipients were sequenced from samples taken on day 63 after the first injection. The library was obtained by the immunoSEQ multiplex PCR assay. In TCRdb, the immuneACCESS table is reduced to in-frame sequences with V and J assigned. These tables do not hold every clone; where another copy was compared, an unresolved V gene accounts for under half, and the others remain unexplained. This sample lists some 320,000 clones; about 82% were detected once. Approximately 1.9% of the sample is in the top ten clones.

The source material was peripheral blood, sampled in a trial of Ad26.COV2.S vaccine versus placebo. These receptors all come from a person aged 18-60 years who received the Ad26.COV2.S COVID-19 vaccine or a placebo.

The V and J genes are TRBV6-5 and TRBJ1-6; D is perhaps TRBD1 (6 bases). The germline CDR1 and CDR2 sequences are MNHEY and SVGAGI. Trimming cost V 9 bases and J 7 bases, with 13 bases left between them. The CDR3 spans 13 residues. For the CDR3, the DNA is TGTGCCAGTGAAGGGCAGGGGAATTCACCCCTCCACTTT. It is translated as CASEGQGNSPLHF.

The V gene is TRBV3-1 (or the pseudogene TRBV3-2), the J gene TRBJ1-6, with 7 bases that match TRBD1. CDR1 and CDR2 from the germline V gene are LGHDT and YNNKEL (reference sequence). The V segment lost 4 bases and the J segment 16 bases; nucleotides outside the gene matches: 4. This CDR3 spans 11 amino acids. The CDR3 DNA follows: TGTGCCAGCAGCCCAGGGGGATTTCTCCACTTT. Its protein product is CASSPGGFLHF.

The chain carries TRBV15 and TRBJ1-3; no reliable D call. Germline V gene data show CDR1 as LNHNV and CDR2 as YYDKDF (reference sequence). The CDR3 loop spans 19 amino acids. Trimming left V 4 bases short and J 0 bases short, with 22 bases between. The CDR3 loop reads CATSNNSATFPVSGNTIYF. CDR3 nucleotide sequence: TGTGCCACCAGCAACAACAGTGCTACTTTCCCCGTCTCTGGAAACACCATATATTTT.

The chain combines TRBV2 with TRBJ2-7, with 8 nucleotides matching TRBD1. The CDR3 length is 14 residues. Germline V gives CDR1 SNHLY, CDR2 FYNNEI. V trimming: 7 bases; J trimming: 1 base; junction bases outside the gene matches: 6. The CDR3 DNA reads TGTGCCAGCACCGACAGGGGAGTATCCTACGAGCAGTACTTC. It yields the protein CASTDRGVSYEQYF.

CDR3 in amino acids: CASSPRVAETQYF. Here the CDR3 DNA reads TGTGCCAGCTCACCAAGAGTGGCAGAGACCCAGTACTTC. This rearrangement joins TRBV18 to TRBJ2-5; D gene ambiguous. The V end was cut by 2 bases, the J end by 4 bases, with 8 bases between. CDR1 is KGHSH and CDR2 is LQKENI in the germline V gene. This CDR3 has 13 amino acids.

The rearrangement links TRBV4-3 to TRBJ1-3; no clear D gene. Trimming left V 0 bases short and J 1 base short, with 4 bases between. Germline assignment: CDR1 LGHNA and CDR2 YSLEER. The CDR3 is 14 residues long. In DNA, the CDR3 is TGCGCCAGCAGCCAAGATGAATCTGGAAACACCATATATTTT. Translation: CASSQDESGNTIYF.

This clone occurred a few times. This chain joins TRBV18 and TRBJ2-7, with TRBD1 identical over 9 bases. The junction had 5 bases not matched to a gene; V was cut back by 4 bases and J by 4 bases. Germline-derived CDR1 and CDR2 are KGHSH and LQKENI. The CDR3 has 14 amino acids. The CDR3 loop is CASSQTGGAYEQYF. The DNA for the CDR3 is TGTGCCAGCTCACAAACAGGGGGCGCTTACGAGCAGTACTTC.

The chain joins TRBV6-5 to TRBJ1-1; possibly TRBD1 for D (6 bases). V shed 5 bases and J shed 1 base, with 14 bases lying between them. The V gene's germline CDR1 is MNHEY and CDR2 SVGAGI. The CDR3 spans 15 residues. This CDR3 is CASSRSGARNTEAFF. The CDR3, as DNA: TGTGCCAGCAGTCGTTCGGGGGCGCGGAACACTGAAGCTTTCTTT.

This chain uses TRBV29-1 with TRBJ2-3; a possible D gene is TRBD2 (5 bases). Per germline, CDR1 SQVTM and CDR2 ANQGSEA. CDR3 size: 15 residues. V was cut by 4 bases and J by 6 bases, with 20 bases left in between. DNA of the CDR3: TGCAGCGTTGTACGGGCGGGTATCCGGCTGGATACGCAGTATTTT. It codes for CSVVRAGIRLDTQYF.

This clone has a handful of counts. The chain links TRBV12-3 or TRBV12-4 to TRBJ1-2; TRBD1 is a possible D gene (6 bases). Trimming took 5 bases from V and 9 from J, leaving 16 bases between them. The CDR3 covers 13 residues. This chain's CDR3 is CASSANQGMSYTF. In DNA, the CDR3 is TGTGCCAGCAGTGCCAACCAGGGGATGAGCTACACCTTC.

The chain couples TRBV7-8 to TRBJ2-7; a possible D gene is TRBD2 (5 bases). This CDR3 has 15 amino acids. CDR1 and CDR2 (germline): SGHVS, FQNEAQ. Trimming removed 0 bases from V and 4 bases from J, with 13 bases in between. The CDR3 nucleotides read TGTGCCAGCAGCTTAGCGGGTAGTGGGGAGTACGAGCAGTACTTC. Its translation: CASSLAGSGEYEQYF.

V usage is TRBV14 and J usage is TRBJ2-1; TRBD1 matches at 7 bases. Germline V CDR1 and CDR2: SGHDN, FVKESK. The length of the CDR3 is 12 residues. V shed 4 bases, J shed 14 bases, and the junction held 8 bases outside the gene matches. DNA for the CDR3: TGTGCCAGCAGCCTCGTGACAGGGCGGGAGTTCTTC. This codes for CASSLVTGREFF.

The rearrangement links TRBV30 to TRBJ1-6; D perhaps matches TRBD1 (6 bases). Germline CDR1 reads GTSNPN; CDR2 reads SVGIG (reference sequence). Trimming pared 4 bases from V and 6 bases from J, leaving 7 bases between. CDR3 size: 12 residues. The DNA for the CDR3 is TGTGCCTGGACAGGGGCTAATTCACCCCTCCACTTT. It encodes CAWTGANSPLHF.

This sequence joins TRBV27 and TRBJ1-2; D not certain. CDR3 size: 14 residues. The germline V gene has CDR1 MNHEY and CDR2 SMNVEV (reference sequence). Trimming removed 3 bases at V and 1 base at J, with 9 bases between. This chain's CDR3 is CASSLGAVNYGYTF. As DNA, the CDR3 is TGTGCCAGCAGTTTGGGCGCCGTTAACTATGGCTACACCTTC.

Here the CDR3 reads CASSRGGRASGANVLTF. The CDR3 DNA sequence: TGTGCCAGCAGCCGGGGGGGGCGAGCTTCTGGGGCCAACGTCCTGACTTTC. This sequence joins TRBV6-4 and TRBJ2-6, with 8 bases aligning to TRBD2. The CDR3 contains 17 residues. CDR1 is MRHNA, CDR2 SNTAGT, per germline. V was pared by 6 bases and J by 1 base, with 8 bases of the junction left unmatched.

This CDR3 reads CASSLIGVWDIQYF. The CDR3 DNA follows: TGTGCCAGCAGCTTAATTGGGGTTTGGGACATTCAGTACTTC. The chain joins TRBV7-8 to TRBJ2-4; D is unresolved. CDR1 is SGHVS and CDR2 is FQNEAQ in the germline V gene. This CDR3 spans 14 amino acids. Trimming cost V 2 bases and J 8 bases, with 13 bases left between them. Drawing the rest from reference TRBV7-8 and TRBJ2-4, the complete variable domain is GAGVSQSPRYKVAKRGQDVALRCDPISGHVSLFWYQQALGQGPEFLTYFQNEAQLDKSGLPSDRFFAERPEGSVSTLKIQRTQQEDSAVYLCASSLIGVWDIQYFGAGTRLSVL.

The chain employs TRBV14 and TRBJ2-2; perhaps D is TRBD1 or TRBD2 (5 bases each). Trimming cost V 4 bases and J 5 bases, with 17 bases left between them. The germline V gene encodes CDR1 SGHDN and CDR2 FVKESK. This CDR3 is built from 16 residues. The CDR3 nucleotides read TGTGCCAGCAGCCTAGCCACCCAGAGGGGAACCGGGGAGCTGTTTTTT. Translation: CASSLATQRGTGELFF.